The clone carrying this T cell receptor (beta chain) was observed at least ten times. This entry is derived from a study of T cells after yellow fever vaccination. CDR3 length equals 13 residues. V shed 1 base and J 10 bases; nucleotides not matched to a gene: 7. Germline V gene data show CDR1 as SQVTM and CDR2 as ANQGSEA. From the 5' RACE reads, TCRdb called clonotypes with MiXCR, one entry per CDR3 protein. The table has around 260,000 distinct CDR3 sequences, about 5.2% seen once; the top ten hold less than 3.5%. This receptor was taken from a man between 18 and 29 years old who received the YFV17D yellow fever vaccine. Sequencing was performed on CD4+ T cells sorted from PBMCs, taken on the day of the yellow fever booster vaccination. The chain combines TRBV29-1 with TRBJ2-5; 9 bases map to TRBD1. The CDR3 region has the DNA TGCAGCGTTGAAGGGGACAGGGCCGGTGGCCAGTACTTC. Translation gives CSVEGDRAGGQYF.